These 5 T cell receptor beta chains share one sample of origin, sequenced in a study of cytomegalovirus exposure and HLA in healthy donors. Method: immunoSEQ multiplex PCR; TCRdb's copy keeps in-frame clones and lacks some. The sample contains some 250,000 clones, 90% of which appear only once. Sequencing input: PBMCs. The receptors were sampled from a woman aged 18-29 years in good health and CMV-seronegative.

J is TRBJ2-3 and V is TRBV5-1; 12 bases are shared with TRBD2. The CDR3 totals 15 residues. V dropped 4 bases and J dropped 3; count of bases not matched to a gene: 3. Germline lookup yields CDR1 SGHRS and CDR2 YFSETQ. In DNA form, the CDR3 reads TGCGCCAGCAGCACTGGACTAGCGGGGACAGATACGCAGTATTTT. Translation: CASSTGLAGTDTQYF. The entire variable domain, with the rest obtained from reference TRBV5-1 and TRBJ2-3, is as follows: KAGVTQTPRYLIKTRGQQVTLSCSPISGHRSVSWYQQTPGQGLQFLFEYFSETQRNKGNFPGRFSGRQFSNSRSEMNVSTLELGDSALYLCASSTGLAGTDTQYFGPGTRLTVL.

This clone was counted between two and nine times. The chain combines TRBV7-2 with TRBJ2-2; D unclear. The CDR3 has 14 amino acids. V shed 2 bases and J shed 4 bases, with 8 bases lying between them. The germline V gene has CDR1 SGHTA and CDR2 FQGNSA. CDR3 in DNA: TGTGCCAGCAGCTTATCGGCTAGCACCGGGGAGCTGTTTTTT. It is translated as CASSLSASTGELFF.

The rearrangement joins TRBV2 to TRBJ1-4, with 7 bases identical to TRBD1. V trimming: 5 bases; J trimming: 4 bases; junction bases outside the gene matches: 16. The CDR3 loop spans 18 amino acids. Germline V gives CDR1 SNHLY, CDR2 FYNNEI. This chain's CDR3 is CASSPDRDRYEGNEKLFF. The DNA for the CDR3 is TGTGCCAGCAGTCCAGACAGGGACCGATACGAGGGTAATGAAAAACTGTTTTTT.

The chain couples TRBV19 to TRBJ2-7; no firm D call. The CDR3 runs to 14 residues. The germline CDR1 and CDR2 sequences are LNHDA and SQIVND (reference sequence). The germline V and J ends were trimmed by 5 bases and 2 bases, with 13 bases remaining between them. The CDR3 sequence: CASSATLLAYEQYF. The CDR3 nucleotides are TGTGCCAGTAGTGCGACTCTCCTAGCCTACGAGCAGTACTTC.

The genes are TRBV10-3 and TRBJ2-4; D perhaps matches TRBD1 (5 bases). Deletions cut 3 bases from V and 5 bases from J, with 11 bases between. The CDR3 consists of 14 residues. Germline V gene sequence: CDR1 ENHRY, CDR2 SYGVKD. CDR3 protein: CAISDLGDQNIQYF. CDR3 nucleotide sequence: TGTGCCATCAGTGATTTAGGGGATCAAAACATTCAGTACTTC.